This T cell receptor (beta chain) was captured in a study of blood T cell repertoires in COVID-19. Study overall: Both acute and convalescent COVID-19 samples were obtained from the United States, Italy and Spain. T cells, B-cell-depleted T cells, or PBMCs provided the cDNA or gDNA that served as material.

The protocol was immunoSEQ multiplex PCR, while the TCRdb copy is restricted to in-frame clones and leaves out a portion. The sample consists of about 410,000 clones, roughly 89% of them appearing once. V lost 0 bases to trimming and J lost 7 bases, with 12 bases between them. This CDR3 is built from 14 residues. From germline, CDR1 is LGHDT and CDR2 YNNKEL (reference sequence). The sequence came from a woman between 25 and 40 years old with active or convalescent COVID-19. The specimen was peripheral blood. J is TRBJ1-2 and V is TRBV3-1 (or the pseudogene TRBV3-2), with D perhaps TRBD1 (6 bases). This chain's CDR3 is CASSQDRGGRGYTF. DNA for the CDR3: TGTGCCAGCAGCCAAGATAGGGGGGGCCGTGGCTACACCTTC.